This T cell receptor (beta chain) was documented in a study of patients and donors after allogeneic stem cell transplantation. This CDR3 has 12 residues. From germline, CDR1 is SGHRS and CDR2 YFSETQ. Trimming took 5 bases from V and 3 from J, leaving 8 bases between them. TCRdb fed the RT-PCR reads into MiXCR, producing one record per CDR3 protein. In the table there are 1,300 to 1,500 distinct CDR3 sequences, about 30% of which are singletons. The chain joins TRBV5-1 to TRBJ1-1; the D gene is possibly TRBD1 (6 bases). Sequenced material: blood, either unsorted or a sorted T cell fraction (not recorded which). The TCR was taken from a human donor who was either an allogeneic HSCT recipient or a stem cell or donor lymphocyte infusion donor (not recorded which). It is not recorded whose cells these are; they may come from a transplant donor. CDR3 in amino acids: CASRGADTEAFF. The CDR3 region has the DNA TGCGCCAGCAGGGGGGCCGACACTGAAGCTTTCTTT.